The rows below give T cell receptor beta chains drawn from one sample of a study of blood T cell repertoires in COVID-19. TCRdb's copy holds only in-frame clones and misses some; the assay was immunoSEQ multiplex PCR. The profile covers 200,000 to 300,000 clones, with 87% appearing a single time and 7.2% taken by the ten largest. The sample consisted of peripheral blood. Receptor source: a man aged 55 to 70 who had recovered from COVID-19. CDR3s include the opening cysteine and the closing phenylalanine or tryptophan. D genes are given only for firm matches. Size tells how often a clone was seen (once, few, many) or the class of an expanded clone, and some rows leave it out.

j_call,v_call,d_call,clone_size,cdr3_nt,cdr3_aa
TRBJ1-2,TRBV3-1/TRBV3-2,-,few,TGTGCCAGCAGCCAATCCGGACTATATGGCTACACCTTC,CASSQSGLYGYTF
TRBJ1-1,TRBV14,-,-,TGTGCCAGCAGCCCACAGATGAACACTGAAGCTTTCTTT,CASSPQMNTEAFF
TRBJ2-7,TRBV5-1,-,once,TGCGCCAGCAGCTTGGCTGGACAGATCTACGAGCAGTACTTC,CASSLAGQIYEQYF
TRBJ2-7,TRBV10-3,TRBD1,-,TGTGCCATCAGACGGGGACAGGGCTCCTACGAGCAGTACTTC,CAIRRGQGSYEQYF
TRBJ2-7,TRBV6-2/TRBV6-3,TRBD2,-,TGTGCCAGCAGTTACTTAGCGGGGGAAGGCGAGCAGTACTTC,CASSYLAGEGEQYF
TRBJ2-2,TRBV5-8,TRBD1,-,TGTGCCAGCAGCTTGGGTCCGGGACAGGGTAATTTCGGGGAGCTGTTTTTT,CASSLGPGQGNFGELFF
TRBJ2-1,TRBV19,TRBD2,-,TGTGCCAGTAGTATCTCTAGCGGGGGAGCCTACAATGAGCAGTTCTTC,CASSISSGGAYNEQFF
TRBJ2-5,TRBV5-1,-,-,TGCGCCAGCAGCTCCCAGACAGGAGTGGAGACCCAGTACTTC,CASSSQTGVETQYF
TRBJ1-2,TRBV11-2,-,-,TGTGCCAGCAGCCCCGTGACAGGCTACTATGGCTACACCTTC,CASSPVTGYYGYTF
TRBJ2-3,TRBV10-3,TRBD1,-,TGTGCCATCAGTGAGTCGGCAGGGGGCCGCACAGATACGCAGTATTTT,CAISESAGGRTDTQYF
TRBJ1-1,TRBV15,-,-,TGTGCCACCTCTCGTAATTCTGAAGCTTTCTTT,CATSRNSEAFF
TRBJ1-6,TRBV7-9,TRBD1,-,TGTGCCAGCAGCCCAGACAGGGGGAGTAATTCACCCCTCCACTTT,CASSPDRGSNSPLHF
TRBJ2-7,TRBV10-3,-,-,TGTGCCATCAGTGAGGTCGCAGGCGAGCAGTACTTC,CAISEVAGEQYF